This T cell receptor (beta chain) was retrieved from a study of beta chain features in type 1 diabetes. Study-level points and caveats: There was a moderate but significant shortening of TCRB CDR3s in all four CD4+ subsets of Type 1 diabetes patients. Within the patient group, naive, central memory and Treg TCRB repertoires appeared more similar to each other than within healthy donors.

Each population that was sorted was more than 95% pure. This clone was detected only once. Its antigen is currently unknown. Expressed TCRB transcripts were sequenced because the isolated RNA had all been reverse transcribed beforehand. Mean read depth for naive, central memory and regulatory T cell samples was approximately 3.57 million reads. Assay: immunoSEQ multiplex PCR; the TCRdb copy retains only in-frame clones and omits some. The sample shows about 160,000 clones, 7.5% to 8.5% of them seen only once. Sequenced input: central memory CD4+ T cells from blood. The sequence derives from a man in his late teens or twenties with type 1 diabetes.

Written as DNA, the CDR3 is TGTGCCAGCAGCTTAGGTCCGCGGGAGGGACAAGATACGCAGTATTTT. Protein: CASSLGPREGQDTQYF. The chain has TRBV13 and TRBJ2-3; TRBD2 agrees at 9 bases. CDR1 PRHDT and CDR2 FYEKMQ come from the germline V gene (reference sequence). The CDR3 sequence is 16 residues long. The trim removed 0 bases at V and 5 bases at J, leaving 6 bases unmatched.